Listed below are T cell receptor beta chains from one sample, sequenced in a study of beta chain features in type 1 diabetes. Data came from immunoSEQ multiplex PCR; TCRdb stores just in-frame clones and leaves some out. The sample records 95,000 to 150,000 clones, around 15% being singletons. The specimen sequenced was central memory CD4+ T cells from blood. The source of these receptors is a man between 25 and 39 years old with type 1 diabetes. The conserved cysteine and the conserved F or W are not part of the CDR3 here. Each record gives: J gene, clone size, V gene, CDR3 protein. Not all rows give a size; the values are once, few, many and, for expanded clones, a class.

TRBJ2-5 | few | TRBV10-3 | ASYPGNGGETQY
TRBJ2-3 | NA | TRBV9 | ASTEAANTDTQY
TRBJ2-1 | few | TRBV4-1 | ASSRLPTGADEQF
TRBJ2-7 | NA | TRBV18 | ASSLRQGDEQY
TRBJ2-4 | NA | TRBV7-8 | ASSSSGGVAKNIQY
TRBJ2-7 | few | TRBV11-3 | ASSLVSYEQY
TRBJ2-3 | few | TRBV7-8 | ASSLGLGSTDTQY
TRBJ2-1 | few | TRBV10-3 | AISGPGHLVTGDYNEQF
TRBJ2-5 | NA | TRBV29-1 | SVSSGGTQETQY
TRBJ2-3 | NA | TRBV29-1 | SIGGADTQY
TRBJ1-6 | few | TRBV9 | ASSAGAEGLHSPLH
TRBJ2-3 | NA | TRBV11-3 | ASSLLAGMQGTQY
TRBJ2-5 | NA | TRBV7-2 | ASGPAPGTQY
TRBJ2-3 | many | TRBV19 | ASSISDRGRDTQY
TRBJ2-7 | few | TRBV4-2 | ASSQASSPYEQY
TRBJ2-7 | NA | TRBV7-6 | ASSSFSGEQY
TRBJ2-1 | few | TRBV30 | AWSVLNEQF
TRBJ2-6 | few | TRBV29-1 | SVGHQTSGANVLT
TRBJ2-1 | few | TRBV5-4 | ASSQELEGEQF
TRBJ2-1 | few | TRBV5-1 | ASSLLDRGNEQF
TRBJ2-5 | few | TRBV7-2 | ASSLRSGEETQY
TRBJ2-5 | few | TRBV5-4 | ASSLKSGGAEETQY
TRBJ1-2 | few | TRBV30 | ACPQGLSYGYT
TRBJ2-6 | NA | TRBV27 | ASSLFFRGAAGANVLT
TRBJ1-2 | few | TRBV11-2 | ASSLNRGRFYGYT
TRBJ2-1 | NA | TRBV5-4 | ASSTDRGLVLYNEQF
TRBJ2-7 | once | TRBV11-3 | ASSPTTGAGEQY
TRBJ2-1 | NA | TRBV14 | ASSLGLAGYNEQF
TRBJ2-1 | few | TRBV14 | ASSQASERNEQF
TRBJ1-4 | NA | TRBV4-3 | ASSQGQGGEKLF
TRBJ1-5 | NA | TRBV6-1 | ASSNPGNQPQH
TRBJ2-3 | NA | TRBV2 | ASSPGQTDTQY
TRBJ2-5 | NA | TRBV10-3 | AIRNIGGETQY
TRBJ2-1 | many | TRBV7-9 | ASSANRYNEQF
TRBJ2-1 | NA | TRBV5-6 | ASSLAGGGNEQF
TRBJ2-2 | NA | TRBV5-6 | ASSNWDRGTGELF
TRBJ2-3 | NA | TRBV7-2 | ASSSSHTDTQY
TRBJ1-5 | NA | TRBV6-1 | ASSARTGIGNQPQH
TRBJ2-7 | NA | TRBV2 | ASSGTGNEQY
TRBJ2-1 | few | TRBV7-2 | ASSLRAGVINEQF